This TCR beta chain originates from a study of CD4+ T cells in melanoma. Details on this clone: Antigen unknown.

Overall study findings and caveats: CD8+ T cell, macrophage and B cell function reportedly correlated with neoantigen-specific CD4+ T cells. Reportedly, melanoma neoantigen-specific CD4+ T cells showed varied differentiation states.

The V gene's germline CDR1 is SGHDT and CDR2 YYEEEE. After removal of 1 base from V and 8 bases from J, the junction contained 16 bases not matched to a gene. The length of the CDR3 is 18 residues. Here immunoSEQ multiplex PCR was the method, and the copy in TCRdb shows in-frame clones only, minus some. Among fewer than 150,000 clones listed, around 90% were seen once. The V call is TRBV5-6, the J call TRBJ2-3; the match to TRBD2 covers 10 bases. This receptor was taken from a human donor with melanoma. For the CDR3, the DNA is TGTGCCAGCAGCTTGCCCCTCCTTAGTAGCGGGGGGCTAGGTACGCAGTATTTT. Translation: CASSLPLLSSGGLGTQYF.